The TCR beta chain under discussion was sequenced for a study of blood T cell repertoires in COVID-19. Measured with immunoSEQ multiplex PCR; TCRdb has only the in-frame clones, and not every one. The sample includes about 120,000 clones, around 82% of them seen just once. This clonotype originated in a man at least 80 years old with active or convalescent COVID-19. Sequenced input: peripheral blood.

The CDR3 region is CASSPSRALQETQYF. CDR3 sequence (DNA): TGTGCCAGCAGTCCCTCGAGGGCCCTCCAAGAGACCCAGTACTTC. The V gene is TRBV6-5, the J gene TRBJ2-5, with a weak D call TRBD2 (5 bases). The CDR3 has 15 amino acids. Looked up from germline, CDR1 is MNHEY and CDR2 is SVGAGI. Trimming cost V 5 bases and J 1 base, with 14 bases left between them.